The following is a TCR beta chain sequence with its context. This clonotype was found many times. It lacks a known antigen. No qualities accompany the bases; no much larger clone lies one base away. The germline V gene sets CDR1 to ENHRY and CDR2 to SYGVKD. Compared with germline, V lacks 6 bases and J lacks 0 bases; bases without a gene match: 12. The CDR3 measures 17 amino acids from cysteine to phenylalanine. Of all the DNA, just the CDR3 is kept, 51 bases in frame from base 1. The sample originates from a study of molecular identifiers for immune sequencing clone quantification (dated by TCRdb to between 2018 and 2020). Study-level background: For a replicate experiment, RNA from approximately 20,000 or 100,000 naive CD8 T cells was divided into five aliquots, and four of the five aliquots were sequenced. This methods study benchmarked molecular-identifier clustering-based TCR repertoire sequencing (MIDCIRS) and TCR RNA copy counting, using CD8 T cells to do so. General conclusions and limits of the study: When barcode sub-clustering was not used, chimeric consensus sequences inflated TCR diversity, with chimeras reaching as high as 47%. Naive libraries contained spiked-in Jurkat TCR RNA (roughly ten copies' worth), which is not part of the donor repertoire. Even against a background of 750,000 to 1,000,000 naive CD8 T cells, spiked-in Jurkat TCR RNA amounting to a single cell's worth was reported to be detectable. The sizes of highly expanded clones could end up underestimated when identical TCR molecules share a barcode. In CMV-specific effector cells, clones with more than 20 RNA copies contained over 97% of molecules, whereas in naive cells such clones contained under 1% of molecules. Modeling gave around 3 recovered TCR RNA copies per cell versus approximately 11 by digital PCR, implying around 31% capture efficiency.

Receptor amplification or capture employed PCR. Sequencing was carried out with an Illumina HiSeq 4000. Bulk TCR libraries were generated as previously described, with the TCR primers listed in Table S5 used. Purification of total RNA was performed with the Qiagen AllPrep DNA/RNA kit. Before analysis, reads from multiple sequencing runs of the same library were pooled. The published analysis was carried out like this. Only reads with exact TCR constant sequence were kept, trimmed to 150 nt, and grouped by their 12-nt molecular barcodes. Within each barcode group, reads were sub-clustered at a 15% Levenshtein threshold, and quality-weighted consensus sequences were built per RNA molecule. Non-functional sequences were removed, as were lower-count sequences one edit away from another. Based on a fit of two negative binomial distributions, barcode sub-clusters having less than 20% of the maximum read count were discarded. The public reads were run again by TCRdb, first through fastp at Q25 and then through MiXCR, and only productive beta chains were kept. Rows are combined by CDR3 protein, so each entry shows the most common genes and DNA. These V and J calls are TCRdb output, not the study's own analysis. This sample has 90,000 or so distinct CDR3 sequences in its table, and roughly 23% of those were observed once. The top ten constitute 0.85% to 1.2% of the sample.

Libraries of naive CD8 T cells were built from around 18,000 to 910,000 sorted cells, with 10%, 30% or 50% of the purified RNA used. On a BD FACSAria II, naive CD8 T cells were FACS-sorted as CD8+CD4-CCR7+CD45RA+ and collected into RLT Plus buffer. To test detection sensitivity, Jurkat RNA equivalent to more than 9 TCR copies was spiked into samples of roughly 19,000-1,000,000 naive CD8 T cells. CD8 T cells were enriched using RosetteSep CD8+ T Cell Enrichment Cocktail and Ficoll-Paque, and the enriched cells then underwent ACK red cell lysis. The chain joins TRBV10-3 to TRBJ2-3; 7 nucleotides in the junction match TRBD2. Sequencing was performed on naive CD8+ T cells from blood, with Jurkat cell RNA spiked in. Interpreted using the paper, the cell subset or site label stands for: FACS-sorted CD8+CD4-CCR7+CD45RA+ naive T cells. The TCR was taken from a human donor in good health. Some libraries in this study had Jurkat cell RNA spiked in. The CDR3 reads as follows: CAIRESLGGVSTDTQYF. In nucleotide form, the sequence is TGTGCCATCAGGGAGAGCCTGGGGGGGGTAAGCACAGATACGCAGTATTTT.